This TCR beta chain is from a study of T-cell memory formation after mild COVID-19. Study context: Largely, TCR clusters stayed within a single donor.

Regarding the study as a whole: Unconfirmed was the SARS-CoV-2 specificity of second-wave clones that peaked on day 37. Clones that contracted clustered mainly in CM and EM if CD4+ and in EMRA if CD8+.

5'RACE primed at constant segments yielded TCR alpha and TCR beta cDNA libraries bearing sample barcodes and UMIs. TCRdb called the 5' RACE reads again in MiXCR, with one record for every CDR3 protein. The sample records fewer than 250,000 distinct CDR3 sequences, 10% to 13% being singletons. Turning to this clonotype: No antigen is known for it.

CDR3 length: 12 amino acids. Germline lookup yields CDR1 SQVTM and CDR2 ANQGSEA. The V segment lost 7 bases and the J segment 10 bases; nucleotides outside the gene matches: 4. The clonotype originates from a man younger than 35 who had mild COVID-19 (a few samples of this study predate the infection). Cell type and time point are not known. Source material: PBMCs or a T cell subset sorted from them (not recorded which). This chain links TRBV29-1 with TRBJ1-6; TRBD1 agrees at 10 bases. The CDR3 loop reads CSARTGGSPLHF. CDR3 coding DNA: TGCAGCGCTCGGACAGGGGGGTCACCCCTCCACTTT.